This TCR beta chain was captured in a study of metastatic and nonmetastatic thyroid tumors. Germline loops: CDR1 DFQATT, CDR2 SNEGSKA (reference sequence). CDR3 length: 13 residues. TCRdb reanalyzed the PCR reads via MiXCR. The repertoire consists of around 25,000 clones, with about a quarter occurring once and the leading ten covering 18%. Note on this clone: Relative to the germline gene, one junction end is altered; a read error may explain this.

No treatment of any kind had been given to any patient before thyroid surgery. Sequences were obtained from blood. This receptor was obtained from a male donor with papillary thyroid cancer or a benign thyroid nodule (not recorded which). Some clones in this sample may be carry-over from other donors' samples. J is TRBJ2-2 and V is TRBV20-1; a weak D match, TRBD2 (5 bases). DNA for the CDR3: TGCTGTGCTAGAGATCTGTACACCGGGGAGCTTTTTTTT. It codes for CCARDLYTGELFF.